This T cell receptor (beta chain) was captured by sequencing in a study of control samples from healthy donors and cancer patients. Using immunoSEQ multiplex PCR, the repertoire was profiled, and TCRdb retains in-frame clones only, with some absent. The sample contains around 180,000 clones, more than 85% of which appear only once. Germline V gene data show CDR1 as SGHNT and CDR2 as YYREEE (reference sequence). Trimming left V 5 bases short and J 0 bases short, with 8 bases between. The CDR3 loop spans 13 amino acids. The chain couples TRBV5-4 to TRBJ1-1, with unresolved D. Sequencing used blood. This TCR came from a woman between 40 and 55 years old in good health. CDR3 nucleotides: TGTGCCAGCAGGTTCGGACTGAACACTGAAGCTTTCTTT. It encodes CASRFGLNTEAFF.